This TCR beta chain was captured by sequencing in a study of blood T cell repertoires in COVID-19 (dated by TCRdb to 2018 to 2020). Describing the broader study: Collaborator samples came from the United States, Italy and Spain and covered acute and convalescent phases of COVID-19. The prospective study material was composed of cDNA or gDNA derived from T cells, B-cell-depleted T cells, or PBMCs. Subjects who had been exposed to COVID-19, were actively infected with it, or had recovered from it provided the deeply sampled blood TCRbeta repertoires that made up the dataset. The repertoires were released in a freely available public database intended as a resource for research on the immune response to SARS-CoV-2. Samples came from the ongoing ImmuneRACE study (first 160 participants) plus 1,254 subjects from 6 global collaborators. Sample metadata almost always included a de-identified subject ID, COVID-19 status, age in years and sex. Where available, HLA class I and class II types were obtained from metadata supplied by the sample provider rather than from assay-based typing. Beyond this particular receptor, the publication reports: Clinical and demographic metadata were provided uncurated, with the amount varying by source and participant.

Participants in the prospective study were aged roughly 18 to 100 years, lived in 24 United States geographic areas, and enrolled through a virtual design. To assign participants to cohorts, the prospective study relied on clinical history that participants themselves reported in a screening survey and a study questionnaire. In the prospective study, mobile phlebotomists collected whole blood, serum and a nasopharyngeal or oropharyngeal swab from each participant. Additional blood draws and questionnaires over an approximately two-month period could optionally be provided by prospective study participants. Prospective study blood samples were shipped either frozen or at room temperature before DNA extraction. The V and J ends are trimmed by 5 bases and 4 bases, leaving 14 bases between them. There are 15 amino acids in the CDR3, from cysteine to phenylalanine inclusive. The entry retains the CDR3 DNA only, 45 bases that are in frame from base 1. The germline V gene (reference sequence) gives CDR1 as LNHDA and CDR2 as SQIVND.

As for this clone: Its specific antigen is unknown. No base-level quality is on record; no much larger clone is a single base apart.

TCRbeta CDR3 regions were amplified from genomic DNA by means of the immunoSEQ Assay, a bias-controlled multiplex PCR. The source study handled its data this way. The number of nucleated cells in each sample was estimated from the amplification of reference gene primers within the assay. To quantify the absolute abundance of each unique TCRbeta CDR3 rearrangement, sequence reads were collapsed and filtered. Productive Simpson clonality was computed per sample as the square root of Simpson's diversity index over productive rearrangements. In TCRdb, the immuneACCESS table is reduced to in-frame sequences with V and J assigned. These tables do not hold every clone; where another copy was compared, an unresolved V gene accounts for under half, and the others remain unexplained. V and J calls plus clone size are reproduced from that table; the DNA served to infer D and trimming. The sample table lists some 190,000 clones, roughly 88% of them with a count of one. About 6% of the sample is taken by the ten largest.

What was sequenced was PBMCs or T cells enriched from blood (not recorded which). This chain is built from TRBV19 and TRBJ2-2, and perhaps TRBD1 as D gene, on 5 matching bases. The TCR was taken from a man in his forties with acute COVID-19. The DNA is as follows: TGTGCCAGTAGTCCCTACAGGAGTTCCACCGGGGAGCTGTTTTTT. Translation gives CASSPYRSSTGELFF.